This section outlines one T cell receptor (beta chain) sequence together with its context. Its matching antigen is unknown. This sample is part of a study of cytomegalovirus exposure and HLA in healthy donors. Overall study findings and caveats: A few V segments could not be told apart, such as TRBV6-2 and TRBV6-3, and were left out.

Germline V gives CDR1 SGHTA, CDR2 FQGNSA. J gave up 9 bases and V 5 bases, and 9 bases lay outside the gene matches. The CDR3 is 14 amino acids. 60 Vbeta and 13 Jbeta primers were used in PCR. TCRdb's table, derived via immunoSEQ multiplex PCR, lists solely in-frame clones and lacks some. The sample records around 190,000 clones, approximately 86% being singletons. The chain combines TRBV7-2 with TRBJ2-7; 11 nucleotides align to TRBD2. The sequence was obtained from a woman aged 18-30 years in good health and CMV-seronegative. What was sequenced was PBMCs. The CDR3 is CASSVTSGAGGQYF. In DNA, the CDR3 is TGTGCCAGCAGCGTGACTAGCGGGGCTGGGGGGCAGTACTTC.